This TCR beta chain came from a study of T-cell reconstitution after alpha-beta-depleted transplantation in children. Unique molecular identifiers were used in preparing the TCRbeta library. Each CDR3 protein gets one entry after TCRdb re-called the PCR reads with MiXCR. The profile shows under 450,000 distinct CDR3 sequences, roughly 16% of them singletons. With regard to this clonotype: Its matching antigen is unknown.

V dropped 4 bases and J dropped 10; count of bases not matched to a gene: 20. CDR1 is SGHRS, CDR2 YFSETQ, per germline. The length of the CDR3 is 17 residues. Study conclusions and caveats: Expanded graft clones, several hundred of them, were reportedly the source of alpha-beta T cells about two months after transplant. Hyperexpanded clones declined; after one year, newly produced T cells mostly supplied diversity.

The chain links TRBV5-1 to TRBJ1-1, with 9 bases identical to TRBD1. The receptor comes from a boy under two years old who had a stem cell transplant for Wiskott-Aldrich syndrome, so the T cells may come from the graft donor. The sequencing used PBMCs, mostly from graft donor cells, collected 360 days after TCRalphabeta/CD19-depleted stem cell transplant. The CDR3 DNA sequence: TGCGCCAGCAGCCCCCGGGACAGGGCCGTTGCGGAGGTTGGAGCTTTCTTT. Its translation is CASSPRDRAVAEVGAFF.